Listed below are T cell receptor beta chains from one sample, sequenced in a study of blood T cell repertoires in COVID-19. The repertoire was sequenced with immunoSEQ multiplex PCR; TCRdb's copy has only in-frame clones and lacks some. This table holds 100,000 to 150,000 clones, about 84% found once. The sequenced sample was peripheral blood. The receptors were sampled from a woman aged 55-69 years with acute or convalescent COVID-19. Each CDR3 is given with its conserved first and last residue. Each record gives: clone size, V gene, D gene, J gene, CDR3 DNA, CDR3 protein. The D gene is left open where the match is weak. Not all rows give a size; the values are once, few, many and, for expanded clones, a class.

clone_size: once; v_call: TRBV7-9; d_call: .; j_call: TRBJ1-1; cdr3_nt: TGTGCCAGCAGCTTAGCGACCCGGGCTGAAGCTTTCTTT; cdr3_aa: CASSLATRAEAFF
clone_size: .; v_call: TRBV29-1; d_call: TRBD1; j_call: TRBJ1-2; cdr3_nt: TGCAGCGTTGTTCCCCTGGACAGGGGCTATGGCTACACCTTC; cdr3_aa: CSVVPLDRGYGYTF
clone_size: .; v_call: TRBV1; d_call: .; j_call: TRBJ1-2; cdr3_nt: TGCACCAGCAGCCACTTTCCTAGGGGGGGCCGGGTTCTGAGGTCCCACTATGGCTACACCTTC; cdr3_aa: CTSSHFPRGGRVLRSHYGYTF
clone_size: once; v_call: TRBV7-9; d_call: TRBD1; j_call: TRBJ1-1; cdr3_nt: TGTGCCAGCAGACCCGGGACAGGGCTCGGGAACACTGAAGCTTTCTTT; cdr3_aa: CASRPGTGLGNTEAFF
clone_size: .; v_call: TRBV9; d_call: .; j_call: TRBJ1-3; cdr3_nt: TGTGCCAGCAGCGTAGCGGGGTCTGGAAACACCATATATTTT; cdr3_aa: CASSVAGSGNTIYF
clone_size: .; v_call: TRBV30; d_call: .; j_call: TRBJ2-1; cdr3_nt: TGTGCCTGGAGCCGCGTAGCCGATGAGCAGTTCTTC; cdr3_aa: CAWSRVADEQFF
clone_size: few; v_call: TRBV5-1; d_call: .; j_call: TRBJ1-6; cdr3_nt: TGCGCCAGCATGGGGGGGGCGAGGTCACCCCTCCACTTT; cdr3_aa: CASMGGARSPLHF
clone_size: .; v_call: TRBV19; d_call: TRBD1; j_call: TRBJ1-1; cdr3_nt: TGTGCCAGTAGTGTCACAGGGGCTGTAGGTACTGAAGCTTTCTTT; cdr3_aa: CASSVTGAVGTEAFF
clone_size: .; v_call: TRBV6-5; d_call: TRBD1; j_call: TRBJ1-6; cdr3_nt: TGTGCCAGCAGTTACTCACCAGGGACAGGGGGCGCACCCCTCCACTTT; cdr3_aa: CASSYSPGTGGAPLHF
clone_size: .; v_call: TRBV5-1; d_call: .; j_call: TRBJ2-5; cdr3_nt: TGCGCCAGCAGCGGAGCTCCGTCCCGGCAGCTACAAGAGACCCAGTACTTC; cdr3_aa: CASSGAPSRQLQETQYF
clone_size: .; v_call: TRBV19; d_call: TRBD1; j_call: TRBJ1-5; cdr3_nt: TGTGCCAGTAGACGAACGGACAGGGGGGCGAATCAGCCCCAGCATTTT; cdr3_aa: CASRRTDRGANQPQHF
clone_size: .; v_call: TRBV30; d_call: .; j_call: TRBJ2-3; cdr3_nt: TGTGCCTGGAGTGTAAGCCTCCTAACTAGCACAGATACGCAGTATTTT; cdr3_aa: CAWSVSLLTSTDTQYF
clone_size: .; v_call: TRBV7-3; d_call: TRBD1; j_call: TRBJ1-2; cdr3_nt: TGTGCCAGCAGCCATATAACTCAGGGGGCTCGGTATGGCTACACCTTC; cdr3_aa: CASSHITQGARYGYTF
clone_size: .; v_call: TRBV6-6; d_call: .; j_call: TRBJ1-1; cdr3_nt: TGTGCCAGCAGCGGTCAAAGTTCCGAGGCTTTCTTT; cdr3_aa: CASSGQSSEAFF
clone_size: few; v_call: TRBV30; d_call: .; j_call: TRBJ1-5; cdr3_nt: TGTGCCTGGAGTTCCTCGTCAGGTGGCAATCAGCCCCAGCATTTT; cdr3_aa: CAWSSSSGGNQPQHF
clone_size: .; v_call: TRBV7-2; d_call: TRBD1; j_call: TRBJ1-1; cdr3_nt: TGTGCCAGCAGCCCAACGAGGGGGACAGGAATTTCTTTCTTT; cdr3_aa: CASSPTRGTGISFF
clone_size: once; v_call: TRBV27; d_call: TRBD1; j_call: TRBJ1-2; cdr3_nt: TGTGCCAGCAGTTTAAGGACAGGGGTTAGCTACACCTTC; cdr3_aa: CASSLRTGVSYTF
clone_size: .; v_call: TRBV5-6; d_call: TRBD2; j_call: TRBJ2-1; cdr3_nt: TGTGCCAGCAGCTTGCCTAGCGGGAGCGAGCAGTTCTTC; cdr3_aa: CASSLPSGSEQFF
clone_size: few; v_call: TRBV5-6; d_call: .; j_call: TRBJ1-2; cdr3_nt: TGTGCCAGCAGCTCCTGGACAGTCGGGGGCTACACCTTC; cdr3_aa: CASSSWTVGGYTF
clone_size: .; v_call: TRBV30; d_call: .; j_call: TRBJ1-2; cdr3_nt: TGTGCCTGGAGTGTCAACAGGGCTTGGGGCTACACCTTC; cdr3_aa: CAWSVNRAWGYTF
clone_size: .; v_call: TRBV6-5; d_call: TRBD1; j_call: TRBJ1-2; cdr3_nt: TGTGCCAGCAGTCGGACAGGAAGAGCTAACTATGGCTACACCTTC; cdr3_aa: CASSRTGRANYGYTF
clone_size: .; v_call: TRBV6-6; d_call: TRBD2; j_call: TRBJ2-3; cdr3_nt: TGTGCCAGCAGAGAGCGGGGGGGCACAGATACGCAGTATTTT; cdr3_aa: CASRERGGTDTQYF
clone_size: few; v_call: TRBV19; d_call: .; j_call: TRBJ2-3; cdr3_nt: TGTGCCAGTAGTATCCAGGGGGGTCCAGTTACGCAGTATTTT; cdr3_aa: CASSIQGGPVTQYF
clone_size: .; v_call: TRBV18; d_call: .; j_call: TRBJ1-2; cdr3_nt: TGTGCCAGCTCACCACCGGGAGGACTACCAGGCACCTTC; cdr3_aa: CASSPPGGLPGTF
clone_size: .; v_call: TRBV24-1; d_call: TRBD1; j_call: TRBJ1-1; cdr3_nt: TGTGCCACCAGTTCCTCAGGGGGCAGAACTGAAGCTTTCTTT; cdr3_aa: CATSSSGGRTEAFF
clone_size: .; v_call: TRBV4-2; d_call: TRBD2; j_call: TRBJ2-3; cdr3_nt: TGTGCCAGCAGACCGACTAGCATGGGAACAGATACGCAGTATTTT; cdr3_aa: CASRPTSMGTDTQYF
clone_size: .; v_call: TRBV29-1; d_call: .; j_call: TRBJ1-1; cdr3_nt: TGCAGCGCCCAAACACGACTAGCCACTGAAGCTTTCTTT; cdr3_aa: CSAQTRLATEAFF
clone_size: .; v_call: TRBV6-5; d_call: .; j_call: TRBJ1-4; cdr3_nt: TGTGCCAGCCGATTTGGGAGGGGTGAAAATGAAAAACTGTTTTTT; cdr3_aa: CASRFGRGENEKLFF
clone_size: .; v_call: TRBV20-1; d_call: .; j_call: TRBJ1-5; cdr3_nt: TGCAGTGCTAGTCGGGGAGCGGGTCAGCCCCAGCATTTT; cdr3_aa: CSASRGAGQPQHF
clone_size: few; v_call: TRBV6-1; d_call: .; j_call: TRBJ1-1; cdr3_nt: TGTGCCAGCAGTGAAGAAGCTTATAAGGTGGCAGGGGCATGGAACACTGAAGCTTTCTTT; cdr3_aa: CASSEEAYKVAGAWNTEAFF
clone_size: .; v_call: TRBV7-3; d_call: TRBD1; j_call: TRBJ1-2; cdr3_nt: TGTGCCAGCAGCGTCGGACAGGGCTATGGCTACACCTTC; cdr3_aa: CASSVGQGYGYTF
clone_size: .; v_call: TRBV29-1; d_call: TRBD1; j_call: TRBJ2-3; cdr3_nt: TGCAGCGTTGAAGATCGACAGGGGACAGATACGCAGTATTTT; cdr3_aa: CSVEDRQGTDTQYF
clone_size: few; v_call: TRBV5-1; d_call: TRBD1; j_call: TRBJ1-1; cdr3_nt: TGCGCCAGCAGCTCGGGACAGCCGAACACTGAAGCTTTCTTT; cdr3_aa: CASSSGQPNTEAFF
clone_size: .; v_call: TRBV7-9; d_call: .; j_call: TRBJ1-6; cdr3_nt: TGTGCCAGCAGCTTAGGGGGCTTTCGTTCACCCCTCCACTTT; cdr3_aa: CASSLGGFRSPLHF
clone_size: .; v_call: TRBV27; d_call: TRBD1; j_call: TRBJ2-5; cdr3_nt: TGTGCCAGCAGTTTAGGGGGACAGCAAGAGACCCAGTACTTC; cdr3_aa: CASSLGGQQETQYF
clone_size: .; v_call: TRBV6-5; d_call: .; j_call: TRBJ1-2; cdr3_nt: TGTGCCAGCAGCCCCATTGGCTACACCTTC; cdr3_aa: CASSPIGYTF
clone_size: .; v_call: TRBV24-1; d_call: .; j_call: TRBJ1-2; cdr3_nt: TGTGCCACCAGTGACCCTGCGGGGGGAGACTATGGCTACACCTTC; cdr3_aa: CATSDPAGGDYGYTF
clone_size: .; v_call: TRBV12-3/TRBV12-4; d_call: .; j_call: TRBJ2-1; cdr3_nt: TGTGCCAGCAACCGCGACAATGAGCAGTTCTTC; cdr3_aa: CASNRDNEQFF
clone_size: .; v_call: TRBV3-1/TRBV3-2; d_call: TRBD2; j_call: TRBJ2-1; cdr3_nt: TGTGCCAGCAGGCTACTAGCGGGGGGGCGAGTTGAGCAGTTCTTC; cdr3_aa: CASRLLAGGRVEQFF
clone_size: .; v_call: TRBV5-1; d_call: .; j_call: TRBJ1-1; cdr3_nt: TGCGCCAGCAGTCACCCAACGGGGGACACTGAAGCTTTCTTT; cdr3_aa: CASSHPTGDTEAFF
clone_size: .; v_call: TRBV9; d_call: .; j_call: TRBJ2-1; cdr3_nt: TGTGCCAGCAGCCATTCTTTAGCGAGCGGATCAAACAATGAGCAGTTCTTC; cdr3_aa: CASSHSLASGSNNEQFF
clone_size: once; v_call: TRBV4-1; d_call: .; j_call: TRBJ2-5; cdr3_nt: TGCGCCAGCAGCCAAGTACCGGGGGAAGAGACCCAGTACTTC; cdr3_aa: CASSQVPGEETQYF
clone_size: .; v_call: TRBV2; d_call: TRBD2; j_call: TRBJ2-2; cdr3_nt: TGTGCCAGCGGGACTAGCGGTTACACCGGGGAGCTGTTTTTT; cdr3_aa: CASGTSGYTGELFF
clone_size: .; v_call: TRBV24-1; d_call: .; j_call: TRBJ2-2; cdr3_nt: TGTGCCACCTCTGAAGTGGGGGGAACCGGGGAGCTGTTTTTT; cdr3_aa: CATSEVGGTGELFF
clone_size: .; v_call: TRBV6-5; d_call: .; j_call: TRBJ1-1; cdr3_nt: TGTGCCAGCAGTTTCCGAAGGGACTTCTCGAACACTGAAGCTTTCTTT; cdr3_aa: CASSFRRDFSNTEAFF
clone_size: .; v_call: TRBV4-1; d_call: .; j_call: TRBJ1-1; cdr3_nt: TGCGCCAGCAGCCAGGGGAACAGGGTGTGGGACACTGAAGCTTTCTTT; cdr3_aa: CASSQGNRVWDTEAFF
clone_size: .; v_call: TRBV9; d_call: .; j_call: TRBJ2-1; cdr3_nt: TGTGCCAGCAGCGTAGTTGCTAGCGTGAGTGAGCAGTTCTTC; cdr3_aa: CASSVVASVSEQFF
clone_size: .; v_call: TRBV29-1; d_call: TRBD2; j_call: TRBJ2-1; cdr3_nt: TGCAGCGCCCTCCCGGGGGGGGGTAATGAGCAGTTCTTC; cdr3_aa: CSALPGGGNEQFF
clone_size: .; v_call: TRBV7-9; d_call: TRBD2; j_call: TRBJ2-4; cdr3_nt: TGTGCCAGCAGCCCCCAGCGGGGGCCAATCAAAAACATTCAGTACTTC; cdr3_aa: CASSPQRGPIKNIQYF